The sequence of this T cell receptor (beta chain) was determined in a study of shared T cell receptors in the human thymus. Data came from immunoSEQ multiplex PCR; TCRdb stores just in-frame clones and leaves some out. The sample includes hundreds of thousands of clones, around 93% seen only once; the top ten take about 0.02%. After removal of 0 bases from V and 1 base from J, the junction contained 2 bases not matched to a gene. The germline V gene encodes CDR1 SGHRS and CDR2 YFSETQ. The CDR3 is 15 residues long. The count of this clone is one. This receptor was taken from a human donor. V gene TRBV5-1 combines with J gene TRBJ2-5; 8 bases match TRBD2. Source material: thymocytes. This CDR3 reads CASSLGGRIQETQYF. As DNA, the CDR3 is TGCGCCAGCAGCTTGGGCGGGAGGATCCAAGAGACCCAGTACTTC. The variable domain in full, completed from reference TRBV5-1 and TRBJ2-5, reads KAGVTQTPRYLIKTRGQQVTLSCSPISGHRSVSWYQQTPGQGLQFLFEYFSETQRNKGNFPGRFSGRQFSNSRSEMNVSTLELGDSALYLCASSLGGRIQETQYFGPGTRLLVL.